A selection of T cell receptor beta chains follows, all from one sample in a study of shared clonotypes between healthy human individuals. Profiling relied on immunoSEQ multiplex PCR, and the TCRdb table lists in-frame clones only, not all of them. Here the sample spans just over 2,000,000 clones, roughly 94% being singletons. Material: naive CD4+ T cells sorted from blood. Receptors originate from a man aged 18-30 years in good health. CDR3s include the opening cysteine and the closing phenylalanine or tryptophan.

TRBV6-5,TRBJ1-4,CASSYSSRRNEKLFF
TRBV7-2,TRBJ1-5,CASSKKGEGAQHF
TRBV5-4,TRBJ2-1,CASSLGGSSYNEQFF
TRBV6-5,TRBJ2-7,CASKRAERSYEQYF
TRBV6-6,TRBJ2-7,CASSSQSTGIMDEQYF
TRBV14,TRBJ2-5,CASSNFGQETQYF
TRBV9,TRBJ1-6,CASRSGTGILGNSPLHF
TRBV5-5,TRBJ1-2,CASSLEGRGIDGYTF
TRBV5-4,TRBJ2-7,CASTKAGGSSYEQYF
TRBV5-1,TRBJ1-1,CASRPGGEGYTEAFF
TRBV7-8,TRBJ2-2,CASSPGTGLSTGELFF
TRBV5-1,TRBJ2-5,CASSLGPQPETQYF
TRBV29-1,TRBJ1-1,CSVKGVLRLNTEAFF
TRBV18,TRBJ2-1,CASSPRRQEGTRKYNEQFF
TRBV6-6,TRBJ2-1,CASSYSETTYNEQFF
TRBV18,TRBJ2-4,CASSPNTHKNIQYF
TRBV18,TRBJ1-2,CASMGQASQSYGYTF
TRBV5-1,TRBJ2-7,CASSLAGTGDEQYF
TRBV2,TRBJ1-3,CASSESGQGNTIYF
TRBV5-4,TRBJ2-1,CASSLAGLAGAYNEQFF
TRBV6-5,TRBJ2-7,CASSGYVGLSYEQYF
TRBV7-2,TRBJ2-7,CASSRVGTSGGEQYF
TRBV11-2,TRBJ1-4,CASSLDSTNEKLFF
TRBV5-1,TRBJ2-2,CASRTGNTGELFF
TRBV9,TRBJ1-5,CASSFLRVGPNQPQHF
TRBV28,TRBJ2-5,CASSPWVAGGLWETQYF
TRBV2,TRBJ2-7,CASSGQGDLWSGQYF
TRBV2,TRBJ2-1,CASIVSGTGYNEQFF
TRBV5-1,TRBJ2-7,CASSPAGGAYEQYF
TRBV5-1,TRBJ1-3,CASRFASGNTIYF
TRBV6-5,TRBJ1-2,CASSYPGGYTF
TRBV2,TRBJ1-1,CASSTPENTEAFF
TRBV10-3,TRBJ2-1,CAISQSHEVDEQFF
TRBV2,TRBJ2-1,CASRRAGAYNEQFF
TRBV4-1,TRBJ2-1,CASSQGGLNNEQFF
TRBV28,TRBJ2-7,CASSLGPYAQYF
TRBV7-6,TRBJ2-7,CASSPIGGLLNEQYF
TRBV10-3,TRBJ1-4,CATTPTGPTNEKLFF
TRBV28,TRBJ2-3,CASSLELAASSTDTQYF
TRBV28,TRBJ2-7,CASSLGGQGFNEQYF
TRBV27,TRBJ2-7,CASSLRGFGEQYF
TRBV6-5,TRBJ2-7,CASSYMGQGFNYEQYF
TRBV2,TRBJ2-5,CASSEQAGGPETQYF
TRBV28,TRBJ2-7,CASGDEQYF
TRBV18,TRBJ1-1,CASSRIQGTDTEAFF
TRBV28,TRBJ1-5,CASGLVSNQPQHF
TRBV18,TRBJ1-4,CASSPPGQNEKLFF
TRBV18,TRBJ1-2,CASSAQGNYGYTF
TRBV27,TRBJ1-2,CASSLSGVYGYTF